These T cell receptor beta chains were read from a single sample in a study of cytomegalovirus exposure and HLA in healthy donors. Generated by immunoSEQ multiplex PCR, the TCRdb table keeps only in-frame clones and is missing some. The sample contains around 140,000 clones, about two thirds of which appear only once. What was sequenced was PBMCs. The receptors here all came from a man aged 50-60 years in good health and CMV-seropositive. Each CDR3 is given with its conserved first and last residue. Fields, in order: J gene, D gene, clone size, V gene, CDR3 protein, CDR3 DNA. The D gene is left open where the match is weak. Size is omitted from some rows. Given values are once, few, many or a class for expanded clones.

j_call: TRBJ2-2
d_call: -
clone_size: few
v_call: TRBV19
cdr3_aa: CATQPQGLRSGELFF
cdr3_nt: TGTGCCACCCAACCCCAGGGACTCCGGTCCGGGGAGCTGTTTTTT

j_call: TRBJ1-1
d_call: TRBD1
clone_size: -
v_call: TRBV6-1
cdr3_aa: CATRQGMNTEAFF
cdr3_nt: TGTGCCACTAGACAGGGCATGAACACTGAAGCTTTCTTT

j_call: TRBJ2-7
d_call: TRBD1
clone_size: -
v_call: TRBV7-8
cdr3_aa: CASSLVRDRGREQYF
cdr3_nt: TGTGCCAGCAGCTTAGTTCGTGACAGGGGGCGCGAGCAGTACTTC

j_call: TRBJ2-5
d_call: -
clone_size: -
v_call: TRBV5-6
cdr3_aa: CASSFNRAVKYQETQYF
cdr3_nt: TGTGCCAGCAGCTTCAATAGAGCGGTTAAGTACCAAGAGACCCAGTACTTC

j_call: TRBJ1-2
d_call: TRBD1
clone_size: -
v_call: TRBV15
cdr3_aa: CATSSPSLGGNYGYTF
cdr3_nt: TGTGCCACCAGCAGCCCGTCCCTAGGGGGCAACTATGGCTACACCTTC

j_call: TRBJ1-5
d_call: -
clone_size: -
v_call: TRBV7-8
cdr3_aa: CASSLGSVYSNQPQHF
cdr3_nt: TGTGCCAGCAGCTTAGGGTCGGTTTATAGCAATCAGCCCCAGCATTTT

j_call: TRBJ1-6
d_call: TRBD1
clone_size: -
v_call: TRBV9
cdr3_aa: CASSSRQGNSPLHF
cdr3_nt: TGTGCCAGCAGCAGCCGACAGGGTAATTCACCCCTCCACTTT

j_call: TRBJ2-5
d_call: -
clone_size: -
v_call: TRBV29-1
cdr3_aa: CSGGQGQETQYF
cdr3_nt: TGCAGTGGAGGCCAAGGCCAAGAGACCCAGTACTTC

j_call: TRBJ2-3
d_call: TRBD2
clone_size: -
v_call: TRBV4-1
cdr3_aa: CASSQVASGNTDTQYF
cdr3_nt: TGCGCCAGCAGCCAAGTGGCTAGCGGGAACACAGATACGCAGTATTTT

j_call: TRBJ1-6
d_call: -
clone_size: few
v_call: TRBV6-1
cdr3_aa: CASRQRDYYNSPLHF
cdr3_nt: TGTGCCAGCAGGCAACGGGATTACTATAATTCACCCCTCCACTTT

j_call: TRBJ2-5
d_call: -
clone_size: -
v_call: TRBV2
cdr3_aa: CASSGAGGVETQYF
cdr3_nt: TGTGCCAGCAGTGGGGCAGGTGGTGTAGAGACCCAGTACTTC

j_call: TRBJ1-2
d_call: -
clone_size: few
v_call: TRBV28
cdr3_aa: CASSLGTSYGYTF
cdr3_nt: TGTGCCAGCAGTTTGGGGACTAGCTATGGCTACACCTTC

j_call: TRBJ1-2
d_call: -
clone_size: few
v_call: TRBV27
cdr3_aa: CASRRRQEPNYGYTF
cdr3_nt: TGTGCCAGCCGTAGGAGGCAGGAACCAAACTATGGCTACACCTTC

j_call: TRBJ2-3
d_call: TRBD2
clone_size: -
v_call: TRBV5-4
cdr3_aa: CASSQGTSGPRTDTQYF
cdr3_nt: TGTGCCAGCAGCCAGGGGACTAGCGGACCCCGCACAGATACGCAGTATTTT

j_call: TRBJ2-5
d_call: TRBD1
clone_size: -
v_call: TRBV19
cdr3_aa: CASSRQGETQYF
cdr3_nt: TGTGCCAGTAGTCGACAGGGAGAGACCCAGTACTTC

j_call: TRBJ2-5
d_call: TRBD2
clone_size: -
v_call: TRBV5-1
cdr3_aa: CASSLVVQRSGGTQYF
cdr3_nt: TGCGCCAGCAGCTTGGTCGTCCAGAGGAGCGGGGGGACCCAGTACTTC

j_call: TRBJ2-1
d_call: -
clone_size: once
v_call: TRBV7-9
cdr3_aa: CASRPTLSSYNEQFF
cdr3_nt: TGTGCCAGCCGCCCCACATTATCCTCCTACAATGAGCAGTTCTTC

j_call: TRBJ2-5
d_call: TRBD2
clone_size: -
v_call: TRBV6-6
cdr3_aa: CASTPRLAGGLETQYF
cdr3_nt: TGTGCCAGCACCCCCCGACTAGCGGGGGGGCTGGAGACCCAGTACTTC

j_call: TRBJ1-1
d_call: -
clone_size: -
v_call: TRBV19
cdr3_aa: CASSSQGTLNTEAFF
cdr3_nt: TGTGCCAGTAGTTCACAGGGAACCTTGAACACTGAAGCTTTCTTT

j_call: TRBJ2-1
d_call: TRBD1
clone_size: few
v_call: TRBV4-3
cdr3_aa: CASSPQDRGPNEQFF
cdr3_nt: TGCGCCAGCAGCCCCCAGGACAGGGGGCCAAATGAGCAGTTCTTC

j_call: TRBJ1-6
d_call: -
clone_size: -
v_call: TRBV10-2
cdr3_aa: CASSPGNSPLHF
cdr3_nt: TGCGCCAGCAGTCCCGGGAATTCACCCCTCCACTTT

j_call: TRBJ1-5
d_call: -
clone_size: -
v_call: TRBV6-6
cdr3_aa: CASSHAYSNQPQHF
cdr3_nt: TGTGCCAGCTCGCACGCCTATAGCAATCAGCCCCAGCATTTT

j_call: TRBJ2-5
d_call: -
clone_size: -
v_call: TRBV19
cdr3_aa: CASSIGGGSGETQYF
cdr3_nt: TGTGCCAGTAGTATTGGCGGAGGGAGTGGAGAGACCCAGTACTTC

j_call: TRBJ1-4
d_call: TRBD1
clone_size: -
v_call: TRBV6-1
cdr3_aa: CASGGQVNEKLFF
cdr3_nt: TGTGCCAGCGGGGGACAGGTAAATGAAAAACTGTTTTTT

j_call: TRBJ2-5
d_call: TRBD1
clone_size: -
v_call: TRBV7-8
cdr3_aa: CASSLGDRGLMTVIQETQYF
cdr3_nt: TGTGCCAGCAGCTTAGGGGACAGGGGGCTGATGACGGTGATACAAGAGACCCAGTACTTC

j_call: TRBJ2-3
d_call: -
clone_size: -
v_call: TRBV2
cdr3_aa: CASNSHTDTQYF
cdr3_nt: TGTGCCAGCAATTCCCACACAGATACGCAGTATTTT

j_call: TRBJ1-1
d_call: -
clone_size: -
v_call: TRBV19
cdr3_aa: CASSPRGREGNTEAFF
cdr3_nt: TGTGCCAGTAGTCCCAGGGGTCGAGAAGGGAACACTGAAGCTTTCTTT

j_call: TRBJ1-2
d_call: -
clone_size: -
v_call: TRBV5-5
cdr3_aa: CASSLLGENYGYTF
cdr3_nt: TGTGCCAGCAGCTTGCTCGGGGAAAACTATGGCTACACCTTC

j_call: TRBJ2-7
d_call: -
clone_size: few
v_call: TRBV6-5
cdr3_aa: CASSYSVIKRYEQYF
cdr3_nt: TGTGCCAGCAGTTACTCGGTCATAAAGAGGTACGAGCAGTACTTC

j_call: TRBJ2-4
d_call: -
clone_size: -
v_call: TRBV4-1
cdr3_aa: CASSQQTLGGKNIQYF
cdr3_nt: TGCGCCAGCAGCCAGCAGACGCTCGGCGGCAAAAACATTCAGTACTTC